A single sample is the source of the 31 T cell receptor beta chains below, sequenced in a study of blood T cell repertoires in COVID-19. The table came from immunoSEQ multiplex PCR; TCRdb's copy has only in-frame clones and leaves some out. This table has roughly 180,000 clones, roughly four fifths appearing once. The sequenced material came from peripheral blood. Receptors were obtained from a man between 40 and 49 years old who had recovered from COVID-19.

V gene TRBV28 combines with J gene TRBJ2-7; D may be TRBD1 (7 bases). The germline CDR1 and CDR2 sequences are MDHEN and SYDVKM. The CDR3 consists of 15 residues. Trimming cost V 5 bases and J 6 bases, with 20 bases left between them. DNA for the CDR3: TGTGCCAGCAGTGAGTTCGTGCGGCAGGGGGGCGAGCAGTACTTC. Protein: CASSEFVRQGGEQYF.

CDR3 in DNA: TGTGCCAGCAGCTCCTGGGGGGGGTTGAACACTGAAGCTTTCTTT. Its translation is CASSSWGGLNTEAFF. The chain employs TRBV7-2 and TRBJ1-1; a weak D match, TRBD1 (5 bases). Trimming stripped 4 bases from V and 0 bases from J, with 12 bases between. The CDR3 has 15 amino acids. From germline, CDR1 is SGHTA and CDR2 FQGNSA.

The rearrangement joins TRBV7-2 to TRBJ1-6, with 9 bases aligning to TRBD1. The CDR3 is 15 amino acids. CDR1 is SGHTA and CDR2 is FQGNSA in the germline V gene. V gave up 4 bases and J gave up 7 bases; unmatched junction bases: 5. The CDR3 bases are TGTGCCAGCAGCTACCGACAGGGGGTGAATTCACCCCTCCACTTT. Its translation is CASSYRQGVNSPLHF.

Points on this clone: A much larger clone differs by one base, so this may be a read error. The chain carries TRBV7-2 and TRBJ2-7, with TRBD1 matching 10 bases. V lost 5 bases and J lost 3; bases outside the gene matches: 4. Germline V gene lookup returns CDR1 SGHTA and CDR2 FQGNSA. This CDR3 has 14 amino acids. The CDR3 coding sequence is TGTGCCAGCAGCCCCGGGACAGGGGTCTACGAGCAGTACTTC. Translated: CASSPGTGVYEQYF.

The chain has TRBV11-2 and TRBJ2-3; a weak D match, TRBD1 (5 bases). This CDR3 is 16 amino acids long. Germline V gene data show CDR1 as SGHAT and CDR2 as FQNNGV. V gave up 5 bases and J gave up 4 bases, with 19 bases separating them. The CDR3 bases are TGTGCCAGCAGCATGTCGCAGGGTGTGGGCGCAGATACGCAGTATTTT. Translated, it gives CASSMSQGVGADTQYF.

This sequence joins TRBV28 and TRBJ2-7, with 9 bases matching TRBD1. In germline, CDR1 is MDHEN, CDR2 SYDVKM. The J segment lost 5 bases and the V segment lost 5 bases, leaving 7 bases of the junction unmatched. The CDR3 has 14 residues. CDR3 amino acids: CASSAGTGLDEQYF. CDR3 DNA sequence: TGTGCCAGCAGTGCCGGGACAGGGCTCGACGAGCAGTACTTC.

The J gene is TRBJ2-7, the V gene TRBV7-9; possibly TRBD1 for D (5 bases). This CDR3 has 13 amino acids. V shed 2 bases and J shed 3 bases, with 8 bases lying between them. Germline CDR1 is SEHNR and CDR2 is FQNEAQ (reference sequence). DNA for the CDR3: TGTGCCAGCAGCTTAATCAGGGACTACGAGCAGTACTTC. It specifies CASSLIRDYEQYF.

The chain uses TRBV7-2 and TRBJ2-3, with 9 bases aligning to TRBD2. In germline, CDR1 is SGHTA, CDR2 FQGNSA. Trimming removed 4 bases from V and 4 bases from J; junction bases left unmatched: 15. CDR3 length: 18 residues. The chain's CDR3 is CASSSKGLAYLGADTQYF. In DNA form, the CDR3 reads TGTGCCAGCAGCTCCAAGGGACTAGCCTACCTGGGGGCAGATACGCAGTATTTT.

The chain couples TRBV4-1 to TRBJ2-3, with D perhaps matching TRBD2 (7 bases). V gave up 1 base and J gave up 0 bases, with 11 bases separating them. The CDR3 contains 16 residues. The germline V gene has CDR1 MGHRA and CDR2 YSYEKL. CDR3 loop: CASSQGRGASTDTQYF. As DNA, the CDR3 is TGCGCCAGCAGCCAAGGTCGGGGGGCCAGCACAGATACGCAGTATTTT.

V and J are TRBV20-1 and TRBJ2-3; D is ambiguous. Germline lookup yields CDR1 DFQATT and CDR2 SNEGSKA (reference sequence). The CDR3 extends over 11 amino acids. V lost 3 bases, J lost 14 bases, and 15 bases lay in between. In DNA form, the CDR3 reads TGCAGTGCTAGCCCCCAGGAAAAAATGTATTTT. This translates into CSASPQEKMYF.

This clone was observed a handful of times. The chain uses TRBV5-1 and TRBJ1-2; D remains ambiguous. The ends were cut back, 3 bases at V and 7 bases at J, with 22 bases in the middle. This CDR3 is built from 16 residues. Germline loops: CDR1 SGHRS, CDR2 YFSETQ. CDR3 coding DNA: TGCGCCAGCAGCTCGAGGACCGGCTCCCTAGGGAGTGGCTACACCTTC. This translates into CASSSRTGSLGSGYTF.

This rearrangement joins TRBV5-5 to TRBJ2-7; TRBD2 might be the D (5 bases). CDR1 is SGHKS and CDR2 is YYEKEE in the germline V gene (reference sequence). Trimming removed 6 bases at V and 3 bases at J, with 22 bases between. The CDR3 sequence is 16 residues long. CDR3 amino acids: CASIPTPGERNYEQYF. In nucleotides, the CDR3 is TGTGCCAGCATTCCCACCCCCGGGGAGCGAAACTACGAGCAGTACTTC. The entire variable domain, with the rest obtained from reference TRBV5-5 and TRBJ2-7, is as follows: DAGVTQSPTHLIKTRGQQVTLRCSPISGHKSVSWYQQVLGQGPQFIFQYYEKEERGRGNFPDRFSARQFPNYSSELNVNALLLGDSALYLCASIPTPGERNYEQYFGPGTRLTVT.

The J gene is TRBJ1-1, the V gene TRBV2, with 7 bases identical to TRBD1. J lost 14 bases, V lost 2 bases, and 5 bases had no gene match. The CDR3 covers 11 residues. Germline loops: CDR1 SNHLY, CDR2 FYNNEI. CDR3 sequence (DNA): TGTGCCAGCAGTGAACAGGACAGGTCGTTCTTT. Protein sequence: CASSEQDRSFF.

The chain links TRBV30 to TRBJ1-6, with TRBD1 identical over 9 bases. The length of the CDR3 is 14 residues. Trimming cost V 4 bases and J 9 bases; bases outside gene matches: 7. The germline V gene has CDR1 GTSNPN and CDR2 SVGIG (reference sequence). The CDR3, as DNA: TGTGCCTGGACCCCGGGACAGGGAGGTTCACCCCTCCACTTT. Its protein is CAWTPGQGGSPLHF. Supplemented by reference TRBV30 and TRBJ1-6, the full variable domain reads SQTIHQWPATLVQPVGSPLSLECTVEGTSNPNLYWYRQAAGRGLQLLFYSVGIGQISSEVPQNLSASRPQDRQFILSSKKLLLSDSGFYLCAWTPGQGGSPLHFGNGTRLTVT.

V is TRBV28 and J is TRBJ2-3; 7 bases align to TRBD1. From germline, CDR1 is MDHEN and CDR2 SYDVKM. Trimming removed 3 bases from V and 0 bases from J; junction bases left unmatched: 9. The CDR3 runs 17 residues. This chain's CDR3 is CASSLWDRGTSTDTQYF. The CDR3 DNA reads TGTGCCAGCAGTTTGTGGGACAGAGGAACTAGCACAGATACGCAGTATTTT. Filled out from reference TRBV28 and TRBJ2-3, the complete variable domain reads DVKVTQSSRYLVKRTGEKVFLECVQDMDHENMFWYRQDPGLGLRLIYFSYDVKMKEKGDIPEGYSVSREKKERFSLILESASTNQTSMYLCASSLWDRGTSTDTQYFGPGTRLTVL.

This chain uses TRBV4-3 with TRBJ2-3, with D tentatively TRBD1 (5 bases). Germline CDR1 and CDR2: LGHNA and YSLEER. The CDR3 consists of 15 residues. V was shortened by 4 bases and J by 2 bases, with 13 bases between the two germline ends. CDR3 sequence (DNA): TGCGCCAGCAGCCGGACATACGATGTCACAGATACGCAGTATTTT. It yields the protein CASSRTYDVTDTQYF.

J is TRBJ1-1 and V is TRBV10-3; a possible D gene is TRBD1 (5 bases). Germline CDR1 is ENHRY and CDR2 is SYGVKD. The CDR3 is 13 residues long. Between the trimmed V and J ends, which lost 4 bases and 1 base, there was a span of 7 bases. In nucleotides, the CDR3 is TGTGCCATCAGTGGAGGACAGAACACTGAAGCTTTCTTT. It yields the protein CAISGGQNTEAFF.

This chain links TRBV6-5 with TRBJ1-1; no clear D gene. Deletions cut 6 bases from V and 0 bases from J, with 8 bases between. CDR1 and CDR2 (germline): MNHEY, SVGAGI. CDR3 length equals 13 residues. CDR3: CASSPGVNTEAFF. Here the CDR3 DNA reads TGTGCCAGCAGCCCGGGAGTGAACACTGAAGCTTTCTTT.

This CDR3 is CASRRDDGYTF. In DNA form, the CDR3 reads TGTGCCAGCAGGCGGGACGATGGCTACACCTTC. The gene calls are TRBV12-3 or TRBV12-4 and TRBJ1-2, with D possibly TRBD1 on 5 matching bases. The CDR3 has 11 residues. The ends were cut back, 6 bases at V and 6 bases at J, with 8 bases in the middle.

The genes are TRBV10-3 and TRBJ2-1, with a weak D call TRBD1 (6 bases). This CDR3 is 12 amino acids long. V was cut by 4 bases and J by 15 bases, with 16 bases left in between. From germline, CDR1 is ENHRY and CDR2 SYGVKD. CDR3 coding DNA: TGTGCCATCAGTGCCAGGGACCAGGGGTCGTTCTTC. This gives the protein CAISARDQGSFF.

This clone was detected only a few times. The chain employs TRBV6-6 and TRBJ2-7, with TRBD1 matching 10 bases. Germline V gives CDR1 MNHNY, CDR2 SVGAGI (reference sequence). The CDR3 runs to 15 residues. Trimming cost V 7 bases and J 5 bases; bases outside gene matches: 11. The CDR3 spells CASTPSGTGAHEQYF. The DNA of the CDR3 is TGTGCCAGCACCCCCTCCGGGACAGGGGCCCACGAGCAGTACTTC.

The gene calls are TRBV3-1 (or the pseudogene TRBV3-2) and TRBJ1-2; D is possibly TRBD1 (6 bases). CDR3 size: 13 residues. Germline V gene lookup returns CDR1 LGHDT and CDR2 YNNKEL (reference sequence). V was cut by 8 bases and J by 8 bases, with 18 bases left in between. CDR3 in DNA: TGTGCCAGCGCAAGAACAGGGTTAGAGGGCTACACCTTC. Its translation is CASARTGLEGYTF.

The chain joins TRBV19 to TRBJ2-3; TRBD2 aligns across 8 bases. Germline V gene data show CDR1 as LNHDA and CDR2 as SQIVND (reference sequence). CDR3 length: 15 residues. V was clipped by 5 bases and J by 2 bases; unmatched bases: 6. CDR3 sequence reads: CASSPRGALTDTQYF. For the CDR3, the DNA is TGTGCCAGTAGTCCGCGGGGGGCCCTCACAGATACGCAGTATTTT.

The J gene is TRBJ1-5, the V gene TRBV2, with 8 bases identical to TRBD1. The V segment lost 7 bases and the J segment 7 bases; nucleotides outside the gene matches: 9. The CDR3 totals 14 residues. Germline V gene sequence: CDR1 SNHLY, CDR2 FYNNEI. CDR3 protein: CASKPTGAYQPQHF. The CDR3 bases are TGTGCCAGCAAACCGACAGGGGCTTACCAGCCCCAGCATTTT.

The CDR3 nucleotides are TGTGCCAGCAGCTTAGCAGGGGTCACCGGGGAGCTGTTTTTT. The encoded protein is CASSLAGVTGELFF. The chain carries TRBV11-3 and TRBJ2-2, with D perhaps matching TRBD1 (6 bases). The CDR3 has 14 amino acids. The V and J ends lost 1 base and 4 bases respectively, with 7 bases between them. Germline V gene data show CDR1 as SGHNT and CDR2 as YENEEA.

This clone was seen only once. The CDR3 DNA reads TGTGCCAGCAGCCCACGACTAGCGGGAGGGAATGAGCAGTTCTTC. Amino acids: CASSPRLAGGNEQFF. The chain links TRBV7-9 to TRBJ2-1; TRBD2 matches at 14 bases. There are 15 residues in the CDR3. V lost 5 bases, J lost 7 bases, and 4 bases stayed unmatched. The germline gives CDR1 SEHNR, CDR2 FQNEAQ (reference sequence).

V gene TRBV27 combines with J gene TRBJ2-7, with TRBD2 matching over 11 bases. J lost 3 bases, V lost 6 bases, and 13 bases had no gene match. This CDR3 comprises 17 residues. Germline CDR1 MNHEY, CDR2 SMNVEV (reference sequence). Written as DNA, the CDR3 is TGTGCCAGCAGGGAATTTGGGACTAGCGGAGTGAACTACGAGCAGTACTTC. It codes for CASREFGTSGVNYEQYF.

This chain uses TRBV5-8 with TRBJ2-1, with 10 bases aligning to TRBD2. The CDR3 is made up of 16 amino acids. Per the germline V gene, CDR1 is SGHTS and CDR2 is YDEGEE. V lost 2 bases to trimming and J lost 8 bases; unmatched junction nucleotides: 10. The CDR3 nucleotides read TGTGCCAGCAGCTTACGGACTAGCGGTCTCCCTCATGAGCAGTTCTTC. The encoded protein is CASSLRTSGLPHEQFF.

This clone was counted a few times. The V call is TRBV23-1, the J call TRBJ1-4; weak D call: TRBD1 (6 bases). TRBV23-1 is annotated as an ORF whose role is uncertain. The V end was cut by 4 bases, the J end by 5 bases, with 23 bases between. The CDR3 is 18 residues long. In nucleotides, the CDR3 is TGCGCCAGCAGTCCGAACCACTGCCCGGACAGTGTCAATGAAAAACTGTTTTTT. Translated, it gives CASSPNHCPDSVNEKLFF.

The V call is TRBV7-6, the J call TRBJ1-1; the D gene is possibly TRBD1 (5 bases). The CDR3 consists of 13 residues. The germline V gene has CDR1 SGHVS and CDR2 FNYEAQ. V was shortened by 7 bases and J by 7 bases, with 16 bases between the two germline ends. In DNA form, the CDR3 reads TGTGCCAGCAAGCCAGGGTCAGGTAATGAAGCTTTCTTT. It translates to CASKPGSGNEAFF. The whole variable domain, filled in from reference TRBV7-6 and TRBJ1-1, reads GAGVSQSPRYKVTKRGQDVALRCDPISGHVSLYWYRQALGQGPEFLTYFNYEAQQDKSGLPNDRFSAERPEGSISTLTIQRTEQRDSAMYRCASKPGSGNEAFFGQGTRLTVV.

DNA for the CDR3: TGTGCCAGCATCGCGGATGGGGCTCCGACAGGGACACCCCTCCACTTT. It encodes CASIADGAPTGTPLHF. The rearrangement links TRBV25-1 to TRBJ1-6; 7 bases match TRBD1. V lost 7 bases, J lost 11 bases, and 17 bases stayed unmatched. This CDR3 is built from 16 residues. CDR1 is MGHDK and CDR2 is SYGVNS in the germline V gene.